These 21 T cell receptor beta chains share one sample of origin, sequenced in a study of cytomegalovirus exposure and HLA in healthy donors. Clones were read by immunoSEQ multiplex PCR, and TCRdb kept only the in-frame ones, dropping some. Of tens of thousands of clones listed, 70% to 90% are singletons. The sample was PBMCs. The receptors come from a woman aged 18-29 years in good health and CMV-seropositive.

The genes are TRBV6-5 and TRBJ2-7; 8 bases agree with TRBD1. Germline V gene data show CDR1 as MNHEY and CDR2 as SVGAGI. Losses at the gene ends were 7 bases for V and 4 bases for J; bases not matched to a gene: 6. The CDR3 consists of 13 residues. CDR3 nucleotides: TGTGCCAGCAAGCAGGGGGCAGGTTACGAGCAGTACTTC. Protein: CASKQGAGYEQYF.

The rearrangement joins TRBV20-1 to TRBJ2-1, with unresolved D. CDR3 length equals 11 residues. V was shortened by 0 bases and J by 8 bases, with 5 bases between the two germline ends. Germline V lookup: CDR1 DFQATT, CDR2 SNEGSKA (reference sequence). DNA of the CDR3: TGCAGTGCTAGAGACCAGGATGAGCAGTTCTTC. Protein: CSARDQDEQFF.

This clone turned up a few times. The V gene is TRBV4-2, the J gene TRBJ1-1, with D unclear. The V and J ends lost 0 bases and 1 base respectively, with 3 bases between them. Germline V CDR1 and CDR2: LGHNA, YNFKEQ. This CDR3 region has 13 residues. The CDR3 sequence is CASSQEANTEAFF. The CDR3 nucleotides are TGTGCCAGCAGCCAAGAAGCGAACACTGAAGCTTTCTTT.

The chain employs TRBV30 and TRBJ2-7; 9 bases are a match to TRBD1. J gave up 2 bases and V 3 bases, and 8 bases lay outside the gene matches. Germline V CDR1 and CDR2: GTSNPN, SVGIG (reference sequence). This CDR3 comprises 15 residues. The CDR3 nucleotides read TGTGCCTGGAGCCGAGGGACAGGGACCACCTACGAGCAGTACTTC. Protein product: CAWSRGTGTTYEQYF.

Here the CDR3 DNA reads TGTGCCAGCAGTGTACGAGGCAGCGACAGCAGCCTTGAGCAGTTCTTC. Protein sequence: CASSVRGSDSSLEQFF. The genes are TRBV6-4 and TRBJ2-1; D is perhaps TRBD1 (5 bases). The CDR3 consists of 16 residues. The V end lost 4 bases, the J end lost 9 bases, and 22 bases lay between the germline ends. From germline, CDR1 is MRHNA and CDR2 SNTAGT.

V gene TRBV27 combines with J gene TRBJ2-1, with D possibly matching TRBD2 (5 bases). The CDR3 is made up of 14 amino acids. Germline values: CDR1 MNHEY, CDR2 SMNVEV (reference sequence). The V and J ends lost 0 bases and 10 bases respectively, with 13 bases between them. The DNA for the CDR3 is TGTGCCAGCAGTTTATCCTCCGGGATCTTCGAGCAGTTCTTC. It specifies CASSLSSGIFEQFF.

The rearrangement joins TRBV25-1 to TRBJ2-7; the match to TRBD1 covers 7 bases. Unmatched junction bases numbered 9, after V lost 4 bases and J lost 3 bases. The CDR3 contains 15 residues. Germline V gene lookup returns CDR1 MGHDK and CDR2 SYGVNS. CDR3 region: CASSGPGTVIYEQYF. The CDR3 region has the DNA TGTGCCAGCAGTGGTCCCGGGACAGTCATCTACGAGCAGTACTTC.

Here the CDR3 reads CASTVNRVSTEAFF. The CDR3 DNA sequence: TGTGCCAGCACCGTGAACAGGGTTTCCACTGAAGCTTTCTTT. The chain joins TRBV27 to TRBJ1-1, with D possibly being TRBD1 (6 bases). Germline values: CDR1 MNHEY, CDR2 SMNVEV (reference sequence). V was pared by 7 bases and J by 4 bases, with 16 bases between. The CDR3 is made up of 14 amino acids.

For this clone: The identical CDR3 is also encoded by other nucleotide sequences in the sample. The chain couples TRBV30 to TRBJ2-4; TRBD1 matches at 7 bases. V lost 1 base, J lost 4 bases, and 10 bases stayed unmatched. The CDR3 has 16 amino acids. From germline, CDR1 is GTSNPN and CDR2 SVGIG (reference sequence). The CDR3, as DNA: TGTGCCTGGAGTGCGTGGGGGACAGTGAATAAAAACATTCAGTACTTC. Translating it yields CAWSAWGTVNKNIQYF. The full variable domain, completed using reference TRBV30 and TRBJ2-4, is SQTIHQWPATLVQPVGSPLSLECTVEGTSNPNLYWYRQAAGRGLQLLFYSVGIGQISSEVPQNLSASRPQDRQFILSSKKLLLSDSGFYLCAWSAWGTVNKNIQYFGAGTRLSVL.

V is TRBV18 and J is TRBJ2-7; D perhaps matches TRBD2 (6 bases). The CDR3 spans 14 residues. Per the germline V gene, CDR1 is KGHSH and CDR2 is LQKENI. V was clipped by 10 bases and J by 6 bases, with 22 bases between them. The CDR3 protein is CATQRVRDEPEQYF. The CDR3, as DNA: TGTGCCACCCAACGCGTGCGGGACGAACCCGAGCAGTACTTC.

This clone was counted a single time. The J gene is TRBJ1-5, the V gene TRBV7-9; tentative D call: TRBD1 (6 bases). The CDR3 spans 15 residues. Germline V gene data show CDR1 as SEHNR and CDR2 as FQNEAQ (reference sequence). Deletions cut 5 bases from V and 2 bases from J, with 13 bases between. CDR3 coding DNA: TGTGCCAGCAGCCCCCTGGACAGCGGCAATCAGCCCCAGCATTTT. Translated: CASSPLDSGNQPQHF.

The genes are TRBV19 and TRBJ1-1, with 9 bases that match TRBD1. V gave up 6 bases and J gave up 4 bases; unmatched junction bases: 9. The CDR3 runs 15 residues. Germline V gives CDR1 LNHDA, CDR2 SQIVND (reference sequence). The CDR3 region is CASRKSTGGVTEAFF. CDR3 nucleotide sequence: TGTGCCAGTAGGAAATCGACAGGGGGTGTCACTGAAGCTTTCTTT.

The CDR3 region is CSVEVVGGGGEQYF. CDR3 coding DNA: TGCAGCGTTGAGGTTGTAGGGGGTGGGGGCGAGCAGTACTTC. The chain has TRBV29-1 and TRBJ2-7; a possible D gene is TRBD1 (6 bases). This CDR3 contains 14 residues. CDR1 and CDR2 from the germline V gene are SQVTM and ANQGSEA. V lost 3 bases and J lost 6, with 18 bases in between.

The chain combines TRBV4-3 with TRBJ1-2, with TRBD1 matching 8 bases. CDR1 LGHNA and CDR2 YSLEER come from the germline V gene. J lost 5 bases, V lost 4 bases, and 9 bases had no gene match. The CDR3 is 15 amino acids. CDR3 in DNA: TGCGCCAGCAGCCTATCGACAGGGGACCTTTATGGCTACACCTTC. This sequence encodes CASSLSTGDLYGYTF.

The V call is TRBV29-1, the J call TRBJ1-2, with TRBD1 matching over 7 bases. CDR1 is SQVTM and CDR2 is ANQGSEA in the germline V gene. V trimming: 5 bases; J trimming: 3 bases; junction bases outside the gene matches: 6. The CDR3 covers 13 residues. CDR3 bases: TGCAGCGTTCGCGGACAGGTCCACTATGGCTACACCTTC. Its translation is CSVRGQVHYGYTF.

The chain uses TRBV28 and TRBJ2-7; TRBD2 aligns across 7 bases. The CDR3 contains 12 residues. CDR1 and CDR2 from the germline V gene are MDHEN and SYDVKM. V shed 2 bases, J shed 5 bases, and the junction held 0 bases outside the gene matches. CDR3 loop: CASSLRGDEQYF. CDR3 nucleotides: TGTGCCAGCAGTTTACGGGGGGACGAGCAGTACTTC.

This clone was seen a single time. The CDR3 DNA follows: TGTGCCAGCAGTTTATCCTCTTTGACAGATGAGCAGTTCTTC. Translation gives CASSLSSLTDEQFF. The rearrangement joins TRBV27 to TRBJ2-1, with D possibly being TRBD1 (5 bases). V lost 0 bases and J 8 bases, leaving 11 bases between the germline ends. CDR3 length: 14 residues. Germline CDR1 and CDR2: MNHEY and SMNVEV (reference sequence).

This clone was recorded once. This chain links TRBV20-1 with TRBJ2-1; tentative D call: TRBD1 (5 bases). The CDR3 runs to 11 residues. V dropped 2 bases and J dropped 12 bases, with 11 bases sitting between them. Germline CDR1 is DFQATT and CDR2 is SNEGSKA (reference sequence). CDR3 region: CSARIGAPQFF. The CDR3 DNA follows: TGCAGTGCTAGAATAGGGGCGCCGCAGTTCTTC.

The CDR3 is CASSDDRVPSPQHF. CDR3 bases: TGTGCCAGCAGTGACGACAGAGTCCCTTCGCCCCAGCATTTT. The rearrangement uses TRBV2 and TRBJ1-5, with D possibly TRBD1 on 5 matching bases. Germline CDR1 and CDR2: SNHLY and FYNNEI. Trimming pared 3 bases from V and 9 bases from J, leaving 15 bases between. The CDR3 has 14 amino acids.

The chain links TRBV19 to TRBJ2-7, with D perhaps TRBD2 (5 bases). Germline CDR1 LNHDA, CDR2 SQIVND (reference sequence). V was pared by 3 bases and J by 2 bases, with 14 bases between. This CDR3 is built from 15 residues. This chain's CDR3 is CASSMGFRGAYEQYF. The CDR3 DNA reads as TGTGCCAGTAGTATGGGGTTTCGGGGTGCCTACGAGCAGTACTTC.

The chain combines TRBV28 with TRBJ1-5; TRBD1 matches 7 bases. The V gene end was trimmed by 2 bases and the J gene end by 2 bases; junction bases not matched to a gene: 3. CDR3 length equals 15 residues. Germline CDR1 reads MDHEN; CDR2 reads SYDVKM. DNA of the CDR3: TGTGCCAGCAGTTTACAGACAGGGCGCAATCAGCCCCAGCATTTT. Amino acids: CASSLQTGRNQPQHF.